The rows below give T cell receptor beta chains drawn from one sample of a study of technical replicates of blood from several donors. Clones were read by immunoSEQ multiplex PCR, and TCRdb kept only the in-frame ones, dropping some. Among about 80,000 clones listed, 85% to 95% were seen once. Sequencing was carried out using T cells isolated from PBMCs. These receptor sequences come from a human donor in good health. The CDR3 runs from the conserved cysteine through the conserved F or W. The D gene is left open where the match is weak.

v_gene	d_gene	j_gene	CDR3aa
TRBV6-1	TRBD2	TRBJ2-7	CASSEPGLAPYEQYF
TRBV2	-	TRBJ1-2	CASSGLNGYTF
TRBV4-2	-	TRBJ2-5	CASSQDWGEYRETQYF
TRBV19	TRBD2	TRBJ2-7	CASSISRLAGIYEEQYF
TRBV4-2	TRBD1	TRBJ2-7	CASSLSGTDPYEQYF
TRBV5-1	TRBD1	TRBJ2-7	CASSKGQSYEQYF
TRBV27	-	TRBJ1-1	CASSLGERAFF
TRBV4-3	-	TRBJ1-3	CASSQKDRIYSGNTIYF
TRBV9	-	TRBJ1-4	CASSATQGPTNEKLFF
TRBV12-5	-	TRBJ2-7	CASGLVPLGEQYF
TRBV10-2	TRBD1	TRBJ1-5	CASRAGQGGQPQHF
TRBV7-2	TRBD2	TRBJ2-7	CASSLIILAGAYEQYF
TRBV6-5	-	TRBJ1-5	CASSRDSYNQPQHF
TRBV29-1	-	TRBJ2-2	CSVEDDRLNTGELFF
TRBV19	-	TRBJ1-2	CASTWGGYGYTF
TRBV6-4	TRBD1	TRBJ2-2	CASSGTGDTGELFF
TRBV5-5	TRBD1	TRBJ1-1	CASSSGQLNTEAFF
TRBV27	-	TRBJ2-7	CASSFGDTSYEQYF
TRBV2	-	TRBJ1-1	CASKTANTEAFF
TRBV25-1	-	TRBJ1-2	CASSDGGDGYTF
TRBV19	-	TRBJ1-2	CASSTGRYGYTF
TRBV11-2	-	TRBJ2-7	CASSLGGGYEQYF
TRBV7-9	TRBD2	TRBJ2-2	CASSSIAGVAGELFF
TRBV5-1	-	TRBJ1-1	CASSLRGRGTMNTEAFF
TRBV11-3	TRBD2	TRBJ2-5	CASSPLAGGEETQYF
TRBV30	-	TRBJ1-1	CAWTLGGANTEAFF
TRBV5-1	-	TRBJ1-2	CASSLDFYGYTF
TRBV19	-	TRBJ1-2	CASSIREYGYTF
TRBV6-5	-	TRBJ2-3	CASSRGGTDTQYF
TRBV27	-	TRBJ2-3	CASSLGILAPDTQYF
TRBV4-3	TRBD2	TRBJ2-1	CASSQGHSGSSHNEQFF
TRBV12-1	-	TRBJ2-2	CASSASGGNTGELFF
TRBV4-1	-	TRBJ2-1	CASSQDLPLLSSYNEQFF
TRBV9	TRBD2	TRBJ2-7	CASSVSGRIGDEQYF
TRBV30	TRBD2	TRBJ2-1	CAWSPPRTIAGALGEQFF
TRBV30	-	TRBJ1-1	CAWSIRRGTEAFF